One and the same sample provided the 14 T cell receptor beta chains below, sequenced in a study of blood T cells in healthy people across ages (dated by TCRdb to between 2014 and 2016). Library preparation used 5' RACE. Sequencing used an Illumina HiSeq 2500. A second roughly 6 to 11 cycle PCR used a sample-barcoded 5' primer and a J-beta primer mix. Starting from the raw public reads, TCRdb applied fastp trimming at Q25, assembled clones with MiXCR and retained in-frame beta chains. Every CDR3 protein is listed once, alongside the most common genes and DNA of its rows. This sample lists around 790,000 distinct CDR3 sequences; roughly 44% were detected once. Around 21% of the sample belongs to the ten largest clones. The sequencing input was blood. These receptors originate from a man in his 60s in good health.

This clonotype appeared a few times. The chain combines TRBV29-1 with TRBJ2-4; D is perhaps TRBD1 (6 bases). Trimming stripped 6 bases from V and 5 bases from J, with 11 bases between. CDR3 size: 12 residues. Germline CDR1 SQVTM, CDR2 ANQGSEA. The CDR3 DNA reads TGCAGCGTGCGCAGGGGCCAAAACATTCAGTACTTC. It translates to CSVRRGQNIQYF.

This clonotype was seen a handful of times. This sequence joins TRBV28 and TRBJ2-7, with 9 nucleotides matching TRBD2. Germline trimming cut 6 bases from V and 7 bases from J; bases unmatched to any gene: 13. This CDR3 is built from 15 residues. Germline-derived CDR1 and CDR2 are MDHEN and SYDVKM. CDR3 amino acids: CASSFTGTSRREQYF. CDR3 nucleotide sequence: TGTGCCAGCAGCTTTACCGGGACTAGCAGACGGGAGCAGTACTTC.

In its sample, this clonotype was seen a few times. This chain links TRBV3-1 with TRBJ2-7, with 7 positions matching TRBD1. This CDR3 is 15 amino acids long. CDR1 is LGHDT and CDR2 is YNNKEL in the germline V gene (reference sequence). V shed 2 bases, J shed 2 bases, and the junction held 6 bases outside the gene matches. The DNA for the CDR3 is TGTGCCAGCAGCCAAAGGGCGACAGGGCCCTACGAGCAGTACTTC. The encoded protein is CASSQRATGPYEQYF.

This rearrangement joins TRBV13 to TRBJ2-4; D gene unclear. The J call is uncertain, as TRBJ2-5 better fits the DNA end. Germline loops: CDR1 PRHDT, CDR2 FYEKMQ (reference sequence). The CDR3 covers 15 residues. The CDR3 bases are TGTGCCAGCAGCTTACAGCTGTCTCCAAGGGAGACCCAGTACTTC. This encodes CASSLQLSPRETQYF.

The V call is TRBV30, the J call TRBJ1-2; D is perhaps TRBD1 (6 bases). Germline lookup yields CDR1 GTSNPN and CDR2 SVGIG (reference sequence). With 3 bases removed from V and 1 base from J, the gap between germline ends came to 12 bases. The CDR3 extends over 14 amino acids. DNA for the CDR3: TGTGCCTGGAGCCACAGGGACATTAACTATGGCTACACCTTC. It is translated as CAWSHRDINYGYTF.

CDR3 protein: CSARDLGSRGGPRETQYF. CDR3 nucleotides: TGCAGTGCTAGAGATCTCGGGAGTCGGGGGGGCCCGAGGGAGACCCAGTACTTC. The rearrangement joins TRBV20-1 to TRBJ2-5; TRBD2 matches 8 bases. Germline values: CDR1 DFQATT, CDR2 SNEGSKA (reference sequence). V lost 0 bases and J lost 5; bases outside the gene matches: 17. The CDR3 is made up of 18 amino acids.

There are a few counts of this clonotype. Here the CDR3 reads CSVVKDNYGYTF. The CDR3 DNA reads as TGCAGCGTTGTGAAGGATAACTATGGCTACACCTTC. The chain links TRBV29-1 to TRBJ1-2; D unresolved. Germline V CDR1 and CDR2: SQVTM, ANQGSEA. This CDR3 is built from 12 residues. The germline V and J ends were trimmed by 4 bases and 1 base, with 7 bases remaining between them.

V gene TRBV20-1 combines with J gene TRBJ2-1; TRBD1 matches 8 bases. Germline trimming cut 0 bases from V and 7 bases from J; bases unmatched to any gene: 8. CDR3 size: 15 residues. Germline V gene data show CDR1 as DFQATT and CDR2 as SNEGSKA (reference sequence). The CDR3 protein is CSAREGTGVTNEQFF. CDR3 coding DNA: TGCAGTGCTAGAGAGGGGACAGGAGTGACTAATGAGCAGTTCTTC.

This clonotype has a single count. The J gene is TRBJ2-1, the V gene TRBV5-4, with 10 nucleotides matching TRBD2. The CDR3 extends over 15 amino acids. V was clipped by 4 bases and J by 7 bases; unmatched bases: 8. Per the germline V gene, CDR1 is SGHNT and CDR2 is YYREEE (reference sequence). In nucleotides, the CDR3 is TGTGCCAGCAGCAACGGACTAGCGGCTCAAAATGAGCAGTTCTTC. Its translation is CASSNGLAAQNEQFF.

This clonotype was recorded once. With a much larger clone just one base away, this may be a read error. The chain recombines TRBV29-1 with TRBJ2-5; either TRBD1 or TRBD2 may supply D (5 bases each). Germline CDR1 SQVTM, CDR2 ANQGSEA. V lost 4 bases to trimming and J lost 3 bases, with 18 bases between them. This CDR3 comprises 15 residues. CDR3 coding DNA: TGCAGCGTTGCCCTCCACAGAGGGGTAGAAGAGACCCAGTACTTC. It codes for CSVALHRGVEETQYF. The complete variable domain, with remaining parts taken from reference TRBV29-1 and TRBJ2-5, reads SAVISQKPSRDICQRGTSLTIQCQVDSQVTMMFWYRQQPGQSLTLIATANQGSEATYESGFVIDKFPISRPNLTFSTLTVSNMSPEDSSIYLCSVALHRGVEETQYFGPGTRLLVL.

The chain recombines TRBV7-8 with TRBJ2-7; 7 positions match TRBD1. The CDR3 length is 15 residues. V shed 5 bases, J shed 1 base, and the junction held 8 bases outside the gene matches. CDR1 SGHVS and CDR2 FQNEAQ come from the germline V gene. This chain's CDR3 is CASSLFPGQSYEQYF. CDR3 DNA: TGTGCCAGCAGCCTCTTCCCGGGACAGTCCTACGAGCAGTACTTC.

This clonotype was counted ten times or more. The rearrangement uses TRBV29-1 and TRBJ2-1; D possibly matches TRBD1 or TRBD2 (6 bases each). The CDR3 spans 14 residues. Germline V gene sequence: CDR1 SQVTM, CDR2 ANQGSEA. Trimming removed 7 bases from V and 4 bases from J, with 17 bases in between. CDR3 loop: CSAMGGTSYNEQFF. In DNA form, the CDR3 reads TGCAGCGCTATGGGCGGGACAAGTTACAATGAGCAGTTCTTC.

The rearrangement links TRBV11-2 to TRBJ2-5; D not certain. TRBJ2-7 matches the DNA end more closely, so the J call is doubtful. The CDR3 has 15 residues. Germline CDR1 and CDR2: SGHAT and FQNNGV. This CDR3 reads CASSALQRLGSEQYF. CDR3 DNA sequence: TGTGCCAGCAGCGCACTTCAGCGTCTGGGTAGCGAGCAGTACTTC.

The chain couples TRBV15 to TRBJ2-3; D is possibly TRBD2 (6 bases). Per germline, CDR1 LNHNV and CDR2 YYDKDF (reference sequence). The CDR3 is 15 residues long. V was pared by 3 bases and J by 6 bases, with 16 bases between. The CDR3 sequence is CATSSIAVPVDTQYF. As DNA, the CDR3 is TGTGCCACCAGCAGTATAGCGGTCCCGGTTGATACGCAGTATTTT.